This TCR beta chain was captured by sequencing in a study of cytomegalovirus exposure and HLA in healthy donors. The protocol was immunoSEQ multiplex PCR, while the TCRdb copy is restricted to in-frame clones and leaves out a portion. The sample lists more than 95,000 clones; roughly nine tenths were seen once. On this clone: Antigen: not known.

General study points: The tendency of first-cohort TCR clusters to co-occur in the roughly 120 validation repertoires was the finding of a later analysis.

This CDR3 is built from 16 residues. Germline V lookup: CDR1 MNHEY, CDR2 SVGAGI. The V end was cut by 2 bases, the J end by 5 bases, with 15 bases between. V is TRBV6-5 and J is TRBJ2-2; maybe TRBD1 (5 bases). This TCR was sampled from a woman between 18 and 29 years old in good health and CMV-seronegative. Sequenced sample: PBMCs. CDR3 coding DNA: TGTGCCAGCAGTTACAGGGGCCCCTCGAGTACCGGGGAGCTGTTTTTT. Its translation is CASSYRGPSSTGELFF.